The source of this TCR beta chain is a study of OX40 agonist ivuxolimab in advanced cancers. Turning to the study itself: A mean age of roughly 62 years, range about 20 to 85, was recorded, and roughly 80% were male.

Produced via immunoSEQ multiplex PCR; TCRdb's table is partial and in-frame only. The table shows about 14,000 clones, with 82% occurring only once. The CDR3 is 14 amino acids. Trimming removed 6 bases at V and 5 bases at J, with 17 bases between. Germline V CDR1 and CDR2: SQVTM, ANQGSEA. This chain links TRBV29-1 with TRBJ2-1; D is perhaps TRBD1 or TRBD2 (5 bases each). Material: CD4+ or CD8+ T cells sorted from blood, obtained in a trial of the OX40 agonist ivuxolimab. This clonotype was obtained from an adult with an advanced solid tumor such as melanoma, head and neck, liver or kidney cancer. The CDR3 coding sequence is TGCAGCGTCGTAGATTTAATGGGGGACAATGAGCAGTTCTTC. Its translation is CSVVDLMGDNEQFF.